This T cell receptor (beta chain) was captured by sequencing in a study of T cell changes during pregnancy in multiple sclerosis. This CDR3 spans 13 amino acids. Germline V CDR1 and CDR2: GTSNPN, SVGIG (reference sequence). V was pared by 7 bases and J by 7 bases, with 16 bases between. Method: immunoSEQ multiplex PCR; TCRdb's copy keeps in-frame clones and lacks some. The sample has over 100,000 clones, around 90% seen once; the top ten hold 1.5%. Material: peripheral blood, obtained in the third trimester of pregnancy. The receptor's source is a female donor with multiple sclerosis, enrolled in a pregnancy study. V usage is TRBV30 and J usage is TRBJ1-4; D may be TRBD1 (6 bases). The CDR3 DNA follows: TGTGCCTCCACGGGGGGCCGGATTGAAAAACTGTTTTTT. This sequence encodes CASTGGRIEKLFF.